One and the same sample provided the 9 T cell receptor beta chains below, sequenced in a study of cytomegalovirus exposure and HLA in healthy donors. The study ran its PCR with 60 Vbeta and 13 Jbeta primers. Profiling relied on immunoSEQ multiplex PCR, and the TCRdb table lists in-frame clones only, not all of them. The sample carries some 150,000 clones, over 60% recorded once. The sample comprised PBMCs. Receptors were obtained from a woman aged 40 to 49 in good health and CMV-seronegative.

Relative to its sample, this clone is medium-sized. The gene calls are TRBV6-1 and TRBJ2-6, with D perhaps TRBD1 (6 bases). The CDR3 loop spans 16 amino acids. Germline-derived CDR1 and CDR2 are MNHNS and SASEGT. Trimming took 3 bases from V and 0 from J, leaving 9 bases between them. The CDR3 sequence: CASSEGASSGANVLTF. The DNA of the CDR3 is TGTGCCAGCAGTGAGGGGGCTAGCTCTGGGGCCAACGTCCTGACTTTC.

The chain has TRBV27 and TRBJ2-1; TRBD2 might be the D (6 bases). The CDR3 spans 14 residues. The ends were cut back, 3 bases at V and 3 bases at J, with 9 bases in the middle. Germline loops: CDR1 MNHEY, CDR2 SMNVEV (reference sequence). The CDR3 spells CASSFADYYNEQFF. Here the CDR3 DNA reads TGTGCCAGCAGTTTCGCGGACTACTACAATGAGCAGTTCTTC.

V is TRBV20-1 and J is TRBJ1-2; 10 bases line up with TRBD1. The junction had 1 base not matched to a gene; V was cut back by 6 bases and J by 6 bases. The CDR3 length is 11 residues. Looked up from germline, CDR1 is DFQATT and CDR2 is SNEGSKA (reference sequence). The CDR3 is CSAGQGHGYTF. In nucleotides, the CDR3 is TGCAGTGCGGGACAGGGGCATGGCTACACCTTC.

J is TRBJ2-7 and V is TRBV25-1; D possibly corresponds to TRBD1 (6 bases). Germline-derived CDR1 and CDR2 are MGHDK and SYGVNS. With 1 base removed from V and 3 bases from J, the gap between germline ends came to 10 bases. The CDR3 loop spans 14 amino acids. The CDR3 DNA reads TGTGCCAGCAGTGAATTGGGCAGGGGCTACGAGCAGTACTTC. It translates to CASSELGRGYEQYF.

The chain carries TRBV27 and TRBJ2-2; 10 bases match TRBD2. The CDR3 is 17 residues long. With 1 base clipped from V and 6 bases from J, the junction kept 8 bases outside the gene matches. Per the germline V gene, CDR1 is MNHEY and CDR2 is SMNVEV (reference sequence). CDR3 bases: TGTGCCAGCAGTTTATACGTCCTAGCGGGGGTACCCGGGGAGCTGTTTTTT. Encoded protein: CASSLYVLAGVPGELFF.

This rearrangement joins TRBV21-1 to TRBJ2-4; TRBD1, the table's D call, lacks a check against the DNA. TRBV21-1 corresponds to a pseudogene. The CDR3 is made up of 18 amino acids. This CDR3 is CASSQPLGRGESKNIQYF. CDR3 DNA: TGTGCCAGCAGCCAACCTTTAGGCAGGGGAGAGTCCAAAAACATTCAGTACTTC.

The chain couples TRBV7-6 to TRBJ2-3; TRBD1 is a possible D gene (6 bases). The CDR3 loop spans 15 amino acids. The germline V gene encodes CDR1 SGHVS and CDR2 FNYEAQ. V was shortened by 1 base and J by 1 base, with 9 bases between the two germline ends. The CDR3 nucleotides are TGTGCCAGCAGCTTAGGGGCAGGGGGCACAGATACGCAGTATTTT. Its translation is CASSLGAGGTDTQYF.

This sequence joins TRBV9 and TRBJ2-1; 9 positions agree with TRBD2. CDR3 size: 12 residues. The germline CDR1 and CDR2 sequences are SGDLS and YYNGEE. The V gene end was trimmed by 4 bases and the J gene end by 11 bases; junction bases not matched to a gene: 4. The CDR3 nucleotides are TGTGCCAGCAGCTCTAGCGGGGATCAGCAGTTCTTC. Protein: CASSSSGDQQFF. Variable domain in full (rest from reference TRBV9 and TRBJ2-1): DSGVTQTPKHLITATGQRVTLRCSPRSGDLSVYWYQQSLDQGLQFLIQYYNGEERAKGNILERFSAQQFPDLHSELNLSSLELGDSALYFCASSSSGDQQFFGPGTRLTVL.

The genes are TRBV21-1 and TRBJ2-1; the DNA was not compared with TRBD1, the D call given in the table. TRBV21-1 is termed a pseudogene. The CDR3 is 15 amino acids. The CDR3 DNA follows: TGTGCCAGAGCTTACAGGGGTAACTCCTACAATGAGCAGTTCTTC. Amino acids: CARAYRGNSYNEQFF.